This TCR beta chain appears in the sequencing data of a study of T cells expressing NK-cell markers. Germline V CDR1 and CDR2: MGHRA, YSYEKL. This CDR3 contains 15 residues. With the 5' RACE reads reprocessed, TCRdb shows one record per CDR3 protein and no DNA. Its listing shows fewer than 400,000 distinct CDR3 sequences. Sequencing was performed on blood T cells: a sorted CD56 or NKG2C T cell subset, CD4+ or CD8+ T cells, or bulk PBMC T cells (not recorded which). The receptor was isolated from a man aged 18-69 years in good health. The J gene is TRBJ2-7, the V gene TRBV4-1; absent DNA, TCRdb's TRBD1 call cannot be checked. CDR3 sequence reads: CASSQDEETGRRQYF.